This T cell receptor (beta chain) was captured by sequencing in a study of graft-versus-host responses after intestinal transplantation. Study as a whole: Anti-thymocyte globulin induction, then tacrolimus and steroids for about three years, went to all recipients. Overall study findings and caveats: Marrow from the recipient contained GvH clones, some of which had appeared first in ileum or blood. Early after transplant, HvG clones declined as circulating GvH clones peaked.

Germline loops: CDR1 LNHNV, CDR2 YYDKDF (reference sequence). J lost 11 bases, V lost 0 bases, and 6 bases had no gene match. The CDR3 covers 13 residues. Measured with immunoSEQ multiplex PCR; TCRdb has only the in-frame clones, and not every one. The table includes roughly 89,000 clones, roughly nine tenths detected once. To note about this clone: Its specificity is unknown.

The receptor's source is a human donor who received an intestinal transplant. The sequencing here drew on unstimulated CD4+ T cells sorted from spleen or lymph node cells, taken before intestinal transplant. The chain links TRBV15 to TRBJ1-1; 7 nucleotides align to TRBD1. As DNA, the CDR3 is TGTGCCACCAGCAGAGATAGCGCAGGGGGTGCTTTCTTT. Translated, it gives CATSRDSAGGAFF. The full variable domain, with the rest looked up from reference TRBV15 and TRBJ1-1, is DAMVIQNPRYQVTQFGKPVTLSCSQTLNHNVMYWYQQKSSQAPKLLFHYYDKDFNNEADTPDNFQSRRPNTSFCFLDIRSPGLGDTAMYLCATSRDSAGGAFFGQGTRLTVV.